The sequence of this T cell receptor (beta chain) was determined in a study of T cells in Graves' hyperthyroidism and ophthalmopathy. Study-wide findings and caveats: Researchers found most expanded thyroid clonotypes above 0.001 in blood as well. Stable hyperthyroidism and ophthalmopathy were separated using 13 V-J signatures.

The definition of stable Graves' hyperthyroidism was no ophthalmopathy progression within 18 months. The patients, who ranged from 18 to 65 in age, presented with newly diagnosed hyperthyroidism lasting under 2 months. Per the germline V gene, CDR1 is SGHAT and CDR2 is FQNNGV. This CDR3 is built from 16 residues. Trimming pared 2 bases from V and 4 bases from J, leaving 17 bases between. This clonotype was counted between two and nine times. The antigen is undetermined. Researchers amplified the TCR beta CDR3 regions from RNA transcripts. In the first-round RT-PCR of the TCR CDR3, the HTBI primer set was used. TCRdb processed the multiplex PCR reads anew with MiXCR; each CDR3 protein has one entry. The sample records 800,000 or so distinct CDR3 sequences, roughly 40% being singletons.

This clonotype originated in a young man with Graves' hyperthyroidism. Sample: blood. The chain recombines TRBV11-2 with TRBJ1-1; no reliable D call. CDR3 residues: CASSLSHGPLGTEAFF. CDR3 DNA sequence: TGTGCCAGCAGCTTAAGCCACGGCCCCTTGGGCACTGAAGCTTTCTTT.